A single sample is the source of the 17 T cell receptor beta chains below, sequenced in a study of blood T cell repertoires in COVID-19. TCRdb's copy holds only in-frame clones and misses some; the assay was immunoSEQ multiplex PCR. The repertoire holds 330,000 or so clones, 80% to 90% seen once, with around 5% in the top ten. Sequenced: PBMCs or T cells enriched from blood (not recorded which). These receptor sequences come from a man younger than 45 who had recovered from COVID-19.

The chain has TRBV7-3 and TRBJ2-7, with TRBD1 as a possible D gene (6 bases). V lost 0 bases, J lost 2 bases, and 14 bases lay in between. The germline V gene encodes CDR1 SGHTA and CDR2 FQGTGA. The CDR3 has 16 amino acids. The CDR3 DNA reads TGTGCCAGCAGCTTAACTCCGAGGGACAAAACCTACGAGCAGTACTTC. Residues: CASSLTPRDKTYEQYF.

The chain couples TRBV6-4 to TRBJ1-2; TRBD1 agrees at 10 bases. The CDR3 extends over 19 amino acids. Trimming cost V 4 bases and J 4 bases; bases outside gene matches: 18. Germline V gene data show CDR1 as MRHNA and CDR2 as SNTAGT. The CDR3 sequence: CASSGTSWGQGKTGYGYTF. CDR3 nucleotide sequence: TGTGCCAGCAGTGGAACATCCTGGGGACAGGGGAAAACGGGCTATGGCTACACCTTC.

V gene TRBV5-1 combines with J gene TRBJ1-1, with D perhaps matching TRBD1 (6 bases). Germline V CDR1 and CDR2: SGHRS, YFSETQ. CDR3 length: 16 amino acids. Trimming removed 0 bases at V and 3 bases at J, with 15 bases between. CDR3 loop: CASSLVGGRGDTEAFF. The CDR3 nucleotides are TGCGCCAGCAGCTTGGTTGGGGGCCGAGGGGACACTGAAGCTTTCTTT.

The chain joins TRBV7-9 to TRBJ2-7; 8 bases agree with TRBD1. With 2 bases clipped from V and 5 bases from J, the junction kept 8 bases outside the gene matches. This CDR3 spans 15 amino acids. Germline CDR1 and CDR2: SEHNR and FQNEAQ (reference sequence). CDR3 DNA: TGTGCCAGCAGCTTACTCCAGGGGGCGACGGACGAGCAGTACTTC. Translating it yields CASSLLQGATDEQYF.

CDR3 sequence: CASSSDGRVETQYF. CDR3 nucleotide sequence: TGTGCCAGCAGCTCTGACGGGAGGGTAGAGACCCAGTACTTC. The V gene is TRBV7-3, the J gene TRBJ2-5; 8 positions match TRBD2. V shed 4 bases, J shed 4 bases, and the junction held 5 bases outside the gene matches. CDR1 is SGHTA and CDR2 is FQGTGA in the germline V gene. The CDR3 loop spans 14 amino acids.

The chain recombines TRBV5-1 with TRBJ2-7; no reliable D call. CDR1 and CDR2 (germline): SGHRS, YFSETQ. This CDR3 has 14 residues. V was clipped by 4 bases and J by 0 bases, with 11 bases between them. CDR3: CASSPRLSSYEQYF. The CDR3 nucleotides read TGCGCCAGCAGCCCCCGACTGAGCTCCTACGAGCAGTACTTC.

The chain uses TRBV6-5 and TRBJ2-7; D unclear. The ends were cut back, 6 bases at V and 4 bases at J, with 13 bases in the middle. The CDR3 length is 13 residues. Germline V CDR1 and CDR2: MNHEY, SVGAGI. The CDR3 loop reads CASRETAGYEQYF. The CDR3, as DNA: TGTGCCAGCAGGGAGACGGCCGGATACGAGCAGTACTTC.

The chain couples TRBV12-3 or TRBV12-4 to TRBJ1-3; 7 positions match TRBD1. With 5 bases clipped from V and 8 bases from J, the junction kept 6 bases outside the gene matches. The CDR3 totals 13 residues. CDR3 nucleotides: TGTGCCAGCAGTGCGGGACAGAGGTACACCATATATTTT. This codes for CASSAGQRYTIYF.

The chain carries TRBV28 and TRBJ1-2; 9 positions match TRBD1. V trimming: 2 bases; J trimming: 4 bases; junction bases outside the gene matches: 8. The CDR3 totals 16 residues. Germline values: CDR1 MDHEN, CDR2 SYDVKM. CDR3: CASSLGGQGSAYGYTF. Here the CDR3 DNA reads TGTGCCAGCAGTTTAGGGGGACAGGGATCGGCCTATGGCTACACCTTC.

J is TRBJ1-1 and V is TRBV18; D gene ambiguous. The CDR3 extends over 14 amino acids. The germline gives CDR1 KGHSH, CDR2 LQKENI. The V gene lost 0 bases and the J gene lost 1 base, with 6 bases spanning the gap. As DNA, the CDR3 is TGTGCCAGCTCACCACCGTCCTCGAACACTGAAGCTTTCTTT. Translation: CASSPPSSNTEAFF.

CDR3 sequence reads: CASSMVAGDETQYF. The CDR3 DNA sequence: TGTGCCAGTAGTATGGTGGCGGGGGACGAGACCCAGTACTTC. The chain couples TRBV19 to TRBJ2-5; 7 bases align to TRBD2. Germline V gene lookup returns CDR1 LNHDA and CDR2 SQIVND (reference sequence). The CDR3 is 14 residues long. V gave up 3 bases and J gave up 5 bases; unmatched junction bases: 6.

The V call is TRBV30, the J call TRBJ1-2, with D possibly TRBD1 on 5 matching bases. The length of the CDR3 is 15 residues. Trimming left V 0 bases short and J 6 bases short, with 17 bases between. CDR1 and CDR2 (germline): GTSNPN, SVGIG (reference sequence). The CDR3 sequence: CAWSVGEPTTHGYTF. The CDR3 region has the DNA TGTGCCTGGAGTGTAGGGGAACCGACAACCCATGGCTACACCTTC.

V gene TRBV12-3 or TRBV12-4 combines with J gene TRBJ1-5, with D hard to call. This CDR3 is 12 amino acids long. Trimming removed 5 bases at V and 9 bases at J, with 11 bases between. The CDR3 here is CASSPSARPQHF. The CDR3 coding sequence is TGTGCCAGCAGTCCCAGTGCAAGGCCCCAGCATTTT.

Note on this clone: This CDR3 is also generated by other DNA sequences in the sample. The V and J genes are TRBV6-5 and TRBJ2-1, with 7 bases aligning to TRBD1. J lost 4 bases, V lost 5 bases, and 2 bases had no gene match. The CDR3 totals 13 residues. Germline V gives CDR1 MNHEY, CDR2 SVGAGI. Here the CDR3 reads CASSRDSYNEQFF. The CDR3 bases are TGTGCCAGCAGTCGGGACAGTTACAATGAGCAGTTCTTC.

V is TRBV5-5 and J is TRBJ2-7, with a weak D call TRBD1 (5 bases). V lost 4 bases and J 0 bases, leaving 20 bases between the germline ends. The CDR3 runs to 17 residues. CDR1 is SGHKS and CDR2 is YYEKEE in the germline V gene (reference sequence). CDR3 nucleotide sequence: TGTGCCAGCAGCCCTACCCCCGCAGGGTTAAGCTCCTACGAGCAGTACTTC. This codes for CASSPTPAGLSSYEQYF.

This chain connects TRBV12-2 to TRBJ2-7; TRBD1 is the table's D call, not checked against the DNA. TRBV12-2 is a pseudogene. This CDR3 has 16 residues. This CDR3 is CASRLAGAVTTYEQYF. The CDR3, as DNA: TGTGCAAGTCGCTTAGCGGGGGCAGTAACTACCTACGAGCAGTACTTC.

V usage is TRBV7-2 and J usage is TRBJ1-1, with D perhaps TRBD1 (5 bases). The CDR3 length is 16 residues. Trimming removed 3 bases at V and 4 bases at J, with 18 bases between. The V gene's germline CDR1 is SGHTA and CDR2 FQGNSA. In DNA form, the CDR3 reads TGTGCCAGCAGCTTCCCCTTCGCCGGGGGTGCCACTGAAGCTTTCTTT. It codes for CASSFPFAGGATEAFF.